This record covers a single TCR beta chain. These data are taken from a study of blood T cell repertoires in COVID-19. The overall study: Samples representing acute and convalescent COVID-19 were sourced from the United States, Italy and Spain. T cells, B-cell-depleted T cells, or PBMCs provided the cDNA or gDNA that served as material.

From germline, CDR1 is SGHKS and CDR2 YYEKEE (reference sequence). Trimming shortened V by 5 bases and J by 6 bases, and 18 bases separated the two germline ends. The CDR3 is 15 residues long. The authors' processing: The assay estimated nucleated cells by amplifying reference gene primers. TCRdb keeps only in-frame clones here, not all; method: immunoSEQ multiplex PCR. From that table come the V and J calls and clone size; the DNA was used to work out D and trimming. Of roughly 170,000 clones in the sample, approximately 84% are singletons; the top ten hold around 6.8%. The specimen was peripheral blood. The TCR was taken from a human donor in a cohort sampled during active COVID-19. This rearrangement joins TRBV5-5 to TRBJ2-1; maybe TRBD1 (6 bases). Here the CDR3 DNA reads TGTGCCAGCAGTCAACAGGGCTTTACCTTCAATGAGCAGTTCTTC. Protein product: CASSQQGFTFNEQFF.